This TCR beta chain originates from a study of blood T cells in healthy people across ages. Overall study results and limits: Diversity estimates drawn from one million T cells were deemed underestimates.

This clonotype was seen more than once but under ten times. Its target is unknown. Sample-barcoded 5' priming and a J-beta primer mix drove a second PCR of roughly 6 to 12 cycles. MiXCR was run by TCRdb on the 5' RACE reads, yielding one entry per CDR3 protein. The profile shows around 600,000 distinct CDR3 sequences, 47% of them singletons. The CDR3 runs to 17 residues. In germline, CDR1 is MNHEY, CDR2 SVGEGT. V is TRBV6-2 or TRBV6-3 and J is TRBJ2-5; 15 bases are shared with TRBD2. The closer fit of TRBJ2-7 to the DNA end suggests the J call may be wrong. This TCR was recovered from an elderly man in good health. Sequences were obtained from blood. In DNA form, the CDR3 reads TGTGCCAGCAGTCAGGGACTAGCGGGAGGATTGATCGACGAGCAGTACTTC. Amino acids: CASSQGLAGGLIDEQYF.